The rows below give T cell receptor beta chains drawn from one sample of a study of T cells in Graves' hyperthyroidism and ophthalmopathy. TCRdb reprocessed the multiplex PCR reads via MiXCR and lists one record per CDR3 protein. The table lists a few hundred thousand distinct CDR3 sequences, 15% to 18% of them singletons. The specimen sequenced was blood. The receptors come from a woman in her thirties with Graves' hyperthyroidism. Both conserved end residues are part of each CDR3. D genes are given only for firm matches. Some rows mark clone size as missing; the rest say once, few, many or name a class of expanded clone.

v_gene: TRBV30
abundance: NA
j_gene: TRBJ2-7
d_gene: NA
CDR3nt: TGTGCCTGGAGTCCGGGAACTGGCGTCTACGAGCAGTACTTC
CDR3aa: CAWSPGTGVYEQYF

v_gene: TRBV5-1
abundance: few
j_gene: TRBJ2-5
d_gene: TRBD1
CDR3nt: TGCGCCAGCAGCCTACTGGGGACAGCCTTAGAGACCCAGTACTTC
CDR3aa: CASSLLGTALETQYF

v_gene: TRBV4-1
abundance: few
j_gene: TRBJ2-7
d_gene: NA
CDR3nt: TGCGCCAGCAGCCAAGAGACAGTATACGAGCAGTACTTC
CDR3aa: CASSQETVYEQYF

v_gene: TRBV6-1
abundance: NA
j_gene: TRBJ2-1
d_gene: NA
CDR3nt: TGTGCCAGCAGTCCATGGGGGCACTCCTACAATGAGCAGTTCTTC
CDR3aa: CASSPWGHSYNEQFF

v_gene: TRBV5-1
abundance: many
j_gene: TRBJ2-7
d_gene: TRBD2
CDR3nt: TGCGCCAGCAGCTTGGAGACTAGCGCCTACGAGCAGTACTTC
CDR3aa: CASSLETSAYEQYF

v_gene: TRBV18
abundance: NA
j_gene: TRBJ2-1
d_gene: NA
CDR3nt: TGTGCCAGCTCACCACCGGGAATTAGCGTCACGTACAATGAGCAGTTCTTC
CDR3aa: CASSPPGISVTYNEQFF

v_gene: TRBV20-1
abundance: many
j_gene: TRBJ2-7
d_gene: TRBD1
CDR3nt: TGCAGTGCTAGAACCACGACAGGGGGCGCCTACGAGCAGTACTTC
CDR3aa: CSARTTTGGAYEQYF

v_gene: TRBV5-4
abundance: NA
j_gene: TRBJ2-5
d_gene: TRBD1
CDR3nt: TGTGCCAGCAGCTCCCAGGGGACAGCTTTTTTAGAGACCCAGTACTTC
CDR3aa: CASSSQGTAFLETQYF

v_gene: TRBV19
abundance: NA
j_gene: TRBJ2-1
d_gene: NA
CDR3nt: TGTGCCAGTAGTGGTGTAACCCACAATGAGCAGTTCTTC
CDR3aa: CASSGVTHNEQFF

v_gene: TRBV20-1
abundance: many
j_gene: TRBJ2-7
d_gene: NA
CDR3nt: TGCAGTGCTGAACAACAGGGAGCCTACGAGCAGTACTTC
CDR3aa: CSAEQQGAYEQYF

v_gene: TRBV27
abundance: NA
j_gene: TRBJ2-7
d_gene: TRBD2
CDR3nt: TGTGCCAGCAGTCTTAGCGGGAGCTGGTACGAGCAGTACTTC
CDR3aa: CASSLSGSWYEQYF

v_gene: TRBV6-1
abundance: many
j_gene: TRBJ1-6
d_gene: NA
CDR3nt: TGTGCCAGCAGTGAATTGGAAGATTCACCCCTCCACTTT
CDR3aa: CASSELEDSPLHF

v_gene: TRBV9
abundance: NA
j_gene: TRBJ1-1
d_gene: NA
CDR3nt: TGTGCCAGCAGCGCCATCGACACTGAAGCTTTCTTT
CDR3aa: CASSAIDTEAFF

v_gene: TRBV20-1
abundance: NA
j_gene: TRBJ2-2
d_gene: NA
CDR3nt: TGCAGTGCTAGAGTGGTAGGGGAGCTGTTTTTT
CDR3aa: CSARVVGELFF

v_gene: TRBV3-1
abundance: once
j_gene: TRBJ2-7
d_gene: NA
CDR3nt: TGTGCCAGCAGCCAAGAACATTGGGACGGGACCTACGAGCAGTACTTC
CDR3aa: CASSQEHWDGTYEQYF

v_gene: TRBV7-2
abundance: many
j_gene: TRBJ2-5
d_gene: NA
CDR3nt: TGTGCCAGCAGCTTAGACTGGCAAGAGACCCAGTACTTC
CDR3aa: CASSLDWQETQYF

v_gene: TRBV27
abundance: few
j_gene: TRBJ2-1
d_gene: TRBD2
CDR3nt: TGTGCCAGCAGTCCGACCCGACTAGCTTTTGAGCAGTTCTTC
CDR3aa: CASSPTRLAFEQFF

v_gene: TRBV18
abundance: many
j_gene: TRBJ1-2
d_gene: NA
CDR3nt: TGTGCCAGCTCACCACTCACCGGGACGGATAACTATGGCTACACCTTC
CDR3aa: CASSPLTGTDNYGYTF

v_gene: TRBV11-2
abundance: many
j_gene: TRBJ2-1
d_gene: TRBD2
CDR3nt: TGTGCCAGCAGCTTATCACCGGGACTAGCGGGAGGCGGCAATGAGCAGTTCTTC
CDR3aa: CASSLSPGLAGGGNEQFF

v_gene: TRBV6-1
abundance: many
j_gene: TRBJ2-1
d_gene: TRBD2
CDR3nt: TGTGCCAGCAGCAACGGGAGGCGGGAGAAGCAGTTCTTC
CDR3aa: CASSNGRREKQFF

v_gene: TRBV6-6
abundance: few
j_gene: TRBJ1-1
d_gene: NA
CDR3nt: TGTGCCAGCAGTTACCGAGGGCAGGCCCCTGAAGCTTTCTTT
CDR3aa: CASSYRGQAPEAFF

v_gene: TRBV29-1
abundance: NA
j_gene: TRBJ2-7
d_gene: NA
CDR3nt: TGCAGCGTTGAAGAATCAATCACATGGGGGTCTTACGAGCAGTACTTC
CDR3aa: CSVEESITWGSYEQYF

v_gene: TRBV5-1
abundance: many
j_gene: TRBJ2-7
d_gene: TRBD2
CDR3nt: TGCGCCAGCAGCGGCGGACTAGCGGGAGCCCAGGTCTACGAGCAGTACTTC
CDR3aa: CASSGGLAGAQVYEQYF

v_gene: TRBV6-1
abundance: many
j_gene: TRBJ2-1
d_gene: TRBD2
CDR3nt: TGTGCCAGCAGTTACGGGGGGTCGGACCCCTACAATGAGCAGTTCTTC
CDR3aa: CASSYGGSDPYNEQFF

v_gene: TRBV7-2
abundance: many
j_gene: TRBJ1-1
d_gene: NA
CDR3nt: TGTGCCAGCAGCCTGGGGAGGGGTGAAGCTGAAGCTTTCTTT
CDR3aa: CASSLGRGEAEAFF

v_gene: TRBV20-1
abundance: few
j_gene: TRBJ1-5
d_gene: NA
CDR3nt: TGCAGTGCTGCACGGCAGACTACCAATCAGCCCCAGCATTTT
CDR3aa: CSAARQTTNQPQHF

v_gene: TRBV20-1
abundance: many
j_gene: TRBJ2-7
d_gene: NA
CDR3nt: TGCAGTGCTAGTGGGGGGGCCACCTACGAGCAGTACTTC
CDR3aa: CSASGGATYEQYF

v_gene: TRBV5-6
abundance: few
j_gene: TRBJ2-7
d_gene: TRBD2
CDR3nt: TGTGCCAGCAGCTTGGAACTAGCGGTTCCCTACGAGCAGTACTTC
CDR3aa: CASSLELAVPYEQYF

v_gene: TRBV3-1
abundance: NA
j_gene: TRBJ2-2
d_gene: TRBD2
CDR3nt: TGTGCCAGCAGCCAAGAGGGACTAGCGGCAATGTACACCGGGGAGCTGTTTTTT
CDR3aa: CASSQEGLAAMYTGELFF

v_gene: TRBV28
abundance: many
j_gene: TRBJ2-3
d_gene: NA
CDR3nt: TGTGCCAGCAGCATTCAGTCTAGCACAGATACGCAGTATTTT
CDR3aa: CASSIQSSTDTQYF

v_gene: TRBV12-3/TRBV12-4
abundance: few
j_gene: TRBJ1-5
d_gene: NA
CDR3nt: TGTGCCAGCAGTCCTCGTACCGGGGAAAATCAGCCCCAGCATTTT
CDR3aa: CASSPRTGENQPQHF

v_gene: TRBV19
abundance: few
j_gene: TRBJ2-2
d_gene: TRBD1
CDR3nt: TGTGCCAGTAGTATGACAGGGGCCACCGGGGAGCTGTTTTTT
CDR3aa: CASSMTGATGELFF

v_gene: TRBV30
abundance: many
j_gene: TRBJ1-1
d_gene: TRBD1
CDR3nt: TGTGCCTGGAGTGTCGGAGGGGGCAACACTGAAGCTTTCTTT
CDR3aa: CAWSVGGGNTEAFF

v_gene: TRBV11-2
abundance: many
j_gene: TRBJ1-2
d_gene: NA
CDR3nt: TGTGCCAGCAGCTACCAGGGTGCGCAAGGCTACACCTTC
CDR3aa: CASSYQGAQGYTF

v_gene: TRBV20-1
abundance: NA
j_gene: TRBJ2-1
d_gene: NA
CDR3nt: TGCAGTGCTAGAGGGAGGGGCGGGTACTACAATGAGCAGTTCTTC
CDR3aa: CSARGRGGYYNEQFF

v_gene: TRBV30
abundance: NA
j_gene: TRBJ2-1
d_gene: NA
CDR3nt: TGTGCCTTGAGTCTGAGAAGTCCCCCTGAGCAGTTCTTC
CDR3aa: CALSLRSPPEQFF

v_gene: TRBV6-2/TRBV6-3
abundance: many
j_gene: TRBJ2-1
d_gene: NA
CDR3nt: TGTGCCAGCAGTTCTCTAGTGGATGAGCAGTTCTTC
CDR3aa: CASSSLVDEQFF

v_gene: TRBV10-3
abundance: few
j_gene: TRBJ2-7
d_gene: TRBD2
CDR3nt: TGTGCCATCAGGCCGGGACTAGCGACATTATACGAGCAGTACTTC
CDR3aa: CAIRPGLATLYEQYF

v_gene: TRBV5-1
abundance: few
j_gene: TRBJ2-2
d_gene: NA
CDR3nt: TGCGCCAGCAGCTTGGACGGGGTATCGTACACCGGGGAGCTGTTTTTT
CDR3aa: CASSLDGVSYTGELFF

v_gene: TRBV6-1
abundance: many
j_gene: TRBJ2-2
d_gene: TRBD1
CDR3nt: TGTGCCAGCAGTTTTCAGCCCAGGGGGCGCGGGACCGGGGAGCTGTTTTTT
CDR3aa: CASSFQPRGRGTGELFF